These 16 T cell receptor beta chains were sequenced from one sample in a study of cytomegalovirus exposure and HLA in healthy donors. PCR involved 60 Vbeta and 13 Jbeta primers. The method was immunoSEQ multiplex PCR; TCRdb's version includes in-frame clones alone and lacks a portion of them. The table shows around 120,000 clones, with 50% to 70% occurring only once. Sequencing was carried out using PBMCs. The receptors were gathered from a woman between 40 and 50 years old in good health and CMV-seropositive.

This clone was seen only a few times. In DNA form, the CDR3 reads TGTGCCAGCAGCTTAGAAGGGGCCGGGGAGCTGTTTTTT. It specifies CASSLEGAGELFF. V gene TRBV7-9 combines with J gene TRBJ2-2; possibly TRBD1 for D (5 bases). This CDR3 spans 13 amino acids. Deletions cut 1 base from V and 6 bases from J, with 6 bases between. The germline CDR1 and CDR2 sequences are SEHNR and FQNEAQ (reference sequence).

This clone was observed a few times. The chain links TRBV7-3 to TRBJ2-1; D is possibly TRBD2 (6 bases). Germline CDR1 is SGHTA and CDR2 is FQGTGA. Between the trimmed V and J ends, which lost 0 bases and 10 bases, there was a span of 16 bases. The CDR3 is 15 residues long. CDR3 sequence reads: CASSLTLPGVSEQFF. In DNA form, the CDR3 reads TGTGCCAGCAGCTTAACGTTGCCGGGAGTCTCCGAGCAGTTCTTC.

The CDR3 sequence is CASSQVSTPTYEQYF. CDR3 nucleotide sequence: TGTGCCAGCAGCCAAGTGTCTACGCCCACCTACGAGCAGTACTTC. J is TRBJ2-7 and V is TRBV4-2; the D is unclear. Deletions cut 1 base from V and 2 bases from J, with 12 bases between. The CDR3 is made up of 15 amino acids. CDR1 LGHNA and CDR2 YNFKEQ come from the germline V gene.

The chain uses TRBV11-1 and TRBJ1-1, with D perhaps matching TRBD1 (6 bases). The germline V gene encodes CDR1 SGHAT and CDR2 FQDESV (reference sequence). This CDR3 has 15 residues. Trimming removed 5 bases from V and 1 base from J, with 14 bases in between. The CDR3 nucleotides read TGTGCCAGCAGCGCCCTGACAGGAGAGAACACTGAAGCTTTCTTT. This translates into CASSALTGENTEAFF. The full variable domain, in which reference TRBV11-1 and TRBJ1-1 provide the parts outside the CDR3, is EAEVAQSPRYKITEKSQAVAFWCDPISGHATLYWYRQILGQGPELLVQFQDESVVDDSQLPKDRFSAERLKGVDSTLKIQPAELGDSAMYLCASSALTGENTEAFFGQGTRLTVV.

The chain uses TRBV19 and TRBJ1-5; D unresolved. The CDR3 has 13 amino acids. The V gene's germline CDR1 is LNHDA and CDR2 SQIVND (reference sequence). Trimming cost V 6 bases and J 2 bases, with 8 bases left between them. CDR3 region: CASRVSGNQPQHF. CDR3 DNA: TGTGCCAGTAGGGTAAGCGGCAATCAGCCCCAGCATTTT.

The V call is TRBV28, the J call TRBJ1-1; tentative D call: TRBD1 (5 bases). CDR1 is MDHEN and CDR2 is SYDVKM in the germline V gene. V shed 6 bases and J shed 0 bases, with 14 bases lying between them. The CDR3 extends over 15 amino acids. This chain's CDR3 is CASSPRQRMNTEAFF. Here the CDR3 DNA reads TGTGCCAGCAGCCCTCGACAGCGAATGAACACTGAAGCTTTCTTT. Full variable domain (outside the CDR3, taken from reference TRBV28 and TRBJ1-1): DVKVTQSSRYLVKRTGEKVFLECVQDMDHENMFWYRQDPGLGLRLIYFSYDVKMKEKGDIPEGYSVSREKKERFSLILESASTNQTSMYLCASSPRQRMNTEAFFGQGTRLTVV.

The rearrangement uses TRBV7-9 and TRBJ1-2; 10 nucleotides agree with TRBD1. Trimming removed 4 bases from V and 8 bases from J; junction bases left unmatched: 7. The length of the CDR3 is 14 residues. Per germline, CDR1 SEHNR and CDR2 FQNEAQ (reference sequence). CDR3 sequence: CASSSRQGARGYTF. CDR3 DNA: TGTGCCAGCAGCTCCCGACAGGGGGCGCGAGGCTACACCTTC.

This clone turned up a few times. CDR3: CASSESVTGLDTGELFF. The CDR3 coding sequence is TGTGCCAGCAGCGAAAGCGTCACAGGCCTCGACACCGGGGAGCTGTTTTTT. The chain joins TRBV14 to TRBJ2-2; a weak D match, TRBD1 (5 bases). The CDR3 spans 17 residues. Germline loops: CDR1 SGHDN, CDR2 FVKESK. Trimming removed 5 bases at V and 3 bases at J, with 19 bases between. The full variable domain, in which reference TRBV14 and TRBJ2-2 provide the parts outside the CDR3, is EAGVTQFPSHSVIEKGQTVTLRCDPISGHDNLYWYRRVMGKEIKFLLHFVKESKQDESGMPNNRFLAERTGGTYSTLKVQPAELEDSGVYFCASSESVTGLDTGELFFGEGSRLTVL.

This clone was picked up a small number of times. This rearrangement joins TRBV5-1 to TRBJ1-2; 10 positions agree with TRBD1. CDR3 length: 14 amino acids. Unmatched junction bases numbered 10, after V lost 4 bases and J lost 10 bases. Per the germline V gene, CDR1 is SGHRS and CDR2 is YFSETQ. The CDR3 is CASSPPGQGRPYTF. The DNA for the CDR3 is TGCGCCAGCAGCCCTCCGGGACAGGGGCGCCCCTACACCTTC.

This clone was counted a few times. The CDR3 nucleotides read TGTGCCAGCAGTGAATACGGGGAAACGAACACTGAAGCTTTCTTT. Translation gives CASSEYGETNTEAFF. This rearrangement joins TRBV6-4 to TRBJ1-1; D is unresolved. CDR1 MRHNA and CDR2 SNTAGT come from the germline V gene. The CDR3 is 15 amino acids. V dropped 3 bases and J dropped 1 base, with 12 bases sitting between them.

V and J are TRBV27 and TRBJ1-2; D call uncertain. The V end lost 5 bases, the J end lost 4 bases, and 14 bases lay between the germline ends. The CDR3 runs to 14 residues. The germline CDR1 and CDR2 sequences are MNHEY and SMNVEV (reference sequence). The DNA of the CDR3 is TGTGCCAGCAGTCCACGGGAGCCTCTCTATGGCTACACCTTC. This sequence encodes CASSPREPLYGYTF.

This clone was counted once. V and J are TRBV28 and TRBJ2-4, with a tentative D call TRBD1 (6 bases). The CDR3 loop spans 17 amino acids. The germline V gene has CDR1 MDHEN and CDR2 SYDVKM. V lost 4 bases and J lost 0, with 16 bases in between. The chain's CDR3 is CASSSLTTGVAKNIQYF. CDR3 sequence (DNA): TGTGCCAGCAGTTCCCTCACGACAGGCGTAGCCAAAAACATTCAGTACTTC.

The chain combines TRBV5-1 with TRBJ1-4, with 7 bases aligning to TRBD1. Germline V lookup: CDR1 SGHRS, CDR2 YFSETQ. J was trimmed by 3 bases and V by 1 base; bases with no gene match: 0. The CDR3 contains 14 residues. The CDR3 bases are TGCGCCAGCAGCTTGCAGGGGGCTAATGAAAAACTGTTTTTT. Protein sequence: CASSLQGANEKLFF.

The chain uses TRBV9 and TRBJ1-1; 7 bases line up with TRBD1. Losses at the gene ends were 0 bases for V and 5 bases for J; bases not matched to a gene: 7. Germline V gives CDR1 SGDLS, CDR2 YYNGEE. The CDR3 is 15 residues long. DNA of the CDR3: TGTGCCAGCAGCGTAGGCGGGACAGTAGCTACTGAAGCTTTCTTT. Amino acids: CASSVGGTVATEAFF.

V usage is TRBV4-1 and J usage is TRBJ1-1, with D maybe TRBD1 (5 bases). Trimming removed 3 bases from V and 0 bases from J, with 14 bases in between. CDR3 length: 16 amino acids. Germline V gene data show CDR1 as MGHRA and CDR2 as YSYEKL. CDR3 in DNA: TGCGCCAGCAGCCACCCCTCACGGGGGTTGAACACTGAAGCTTTCTTT. Protein product: CASSHPSRGLNTEAFF.

This clone was detected only once. The rearrangement links TRBV5-4 to TRBJ2-5; TRBD2 matches 10 bases. Near its end, the DNA agrees better with TRBJ2-7, so the J call may be wrong. Germline CDR1 reads SGHNT; CDR2 reads YYREEE (reference sequence). CDR3 length equals 15 residues. The CDR3 coding sequence is TGTGCCAGCAGCTTGGCAGGGACTAGCGTCTACGAGCAGTACTTC. As protein: CASSLAGTSVYEQYF.